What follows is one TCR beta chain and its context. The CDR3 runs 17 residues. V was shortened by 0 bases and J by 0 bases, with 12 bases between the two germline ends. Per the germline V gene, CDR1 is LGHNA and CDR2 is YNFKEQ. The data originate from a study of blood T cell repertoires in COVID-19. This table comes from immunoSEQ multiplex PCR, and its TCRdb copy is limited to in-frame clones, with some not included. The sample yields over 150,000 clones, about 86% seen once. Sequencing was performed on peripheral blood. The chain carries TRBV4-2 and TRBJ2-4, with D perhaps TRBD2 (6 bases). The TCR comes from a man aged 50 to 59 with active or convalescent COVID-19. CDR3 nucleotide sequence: TGTGCCAGCAGCCAAGATCGGAGGGTTCTAGCCAAAAACATTCAGTACTTC. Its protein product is CASSQDRRVLAKNIQYF.